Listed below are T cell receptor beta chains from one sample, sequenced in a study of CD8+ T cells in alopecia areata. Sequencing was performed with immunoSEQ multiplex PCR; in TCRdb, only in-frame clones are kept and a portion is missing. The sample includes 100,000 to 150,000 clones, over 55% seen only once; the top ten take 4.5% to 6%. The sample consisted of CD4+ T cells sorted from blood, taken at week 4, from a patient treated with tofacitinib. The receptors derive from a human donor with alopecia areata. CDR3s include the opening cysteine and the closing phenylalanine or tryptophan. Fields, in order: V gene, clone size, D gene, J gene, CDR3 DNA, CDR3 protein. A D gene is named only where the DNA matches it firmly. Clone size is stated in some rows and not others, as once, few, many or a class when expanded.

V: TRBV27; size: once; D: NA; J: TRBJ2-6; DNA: TGTGCCAGCAGTCCCGTCGGCAGGCAATCTGGGGCCAACGTCCTGACTTTC; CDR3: CASSPVGRQSGANVLTF
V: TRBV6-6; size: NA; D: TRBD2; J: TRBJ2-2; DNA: TGTGCCAGCTGGGGAGCGGGGGTGAACACCGGGGAGCTGTTTTTT; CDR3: CASWGAGVNTGELFF
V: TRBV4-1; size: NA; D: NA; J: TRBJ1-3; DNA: TGCGCCAGCAGCCAAACACATCTCCAGGGCCGTTTTAGAAACACCATATATTTT; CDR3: CASSQTHLQGRFRNTIYF
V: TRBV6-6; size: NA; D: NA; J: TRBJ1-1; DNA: TGTGCCAGCAGTTACTCGCCGATCAACACTGAAGCTTTCTTT; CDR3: CASSYSPINTEAFF
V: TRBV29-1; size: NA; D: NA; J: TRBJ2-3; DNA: TGCAGCGTCCCATTCAGTGGTGATACGCAGTATTTT; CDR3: CSVPFSGDTQYF
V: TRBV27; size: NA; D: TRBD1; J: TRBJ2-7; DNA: TGTGCCAGCAGTTTAGCGGGGACAGGGGGCGCCCCAAGGGAGCAGTACTTC; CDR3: CASSLAGTGGAPREQYF
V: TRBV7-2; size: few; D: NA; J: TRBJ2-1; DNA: TGTGCCAGCAGCTTAGTCCGAGGGTACTCCTACAATGAGCAGTTCTTC; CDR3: CASSLVRGYSYNEQFF
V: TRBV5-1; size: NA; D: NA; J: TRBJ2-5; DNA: TGCGCCAGCAGCTCAGACGGACTTGGGGGCTTCCAAGAGACCCAGTACTTC; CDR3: CASSSDGLGGFQETQYF
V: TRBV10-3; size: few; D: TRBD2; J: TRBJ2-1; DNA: TGTGCCATGCCAACTAGCGGGGACCTTTTCGCGGGACCTCTTGAGCAGTTCTTC; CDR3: CAMPTSGDLFAGPLEQFF
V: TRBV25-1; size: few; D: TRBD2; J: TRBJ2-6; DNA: TGTGCCAGCAGTGACCGGACTAGCGGGAACTCTGGGGCCAACGTCCTGACTTTC; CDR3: CASSDRTSGNSGANVLTF
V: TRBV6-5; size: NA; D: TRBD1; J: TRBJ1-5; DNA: TGTGCCAGCAGTGCCCGGGGACAGGGGAATCAGCCCCAGCATTTT; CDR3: CASSARGQGNQPQHF
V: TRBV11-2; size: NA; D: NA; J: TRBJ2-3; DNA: TGTGCCAGCAGCCCGGCAGTAGGGGTTGGGGCAGGTACGCAGTATTTT; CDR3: CASSPAVGVGAGTQYF
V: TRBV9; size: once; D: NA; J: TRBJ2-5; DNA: TGTGCCAGCAGCGTATATCAAGAGGGGTCACAGTACTTC; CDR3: CASSVYQEGSQYF
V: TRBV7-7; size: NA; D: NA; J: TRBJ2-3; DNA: TGTGCCAGCAGCCCAGAGAGGGGAGATACGCAGTATTTT; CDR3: CASSPERGDTQYF
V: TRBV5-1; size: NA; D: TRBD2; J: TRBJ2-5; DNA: TGCGCCAGCAGCTTGGAGCGGGAGTGGCAAGAGACCCAGTACTTC; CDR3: CASSLEREWQETQYF
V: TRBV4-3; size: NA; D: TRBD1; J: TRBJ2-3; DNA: TGCGCCAGCAGCCACTTGACAGGGGGCACAGATACGCAGTATTTT; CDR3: CASSHLTGGTDTQYF
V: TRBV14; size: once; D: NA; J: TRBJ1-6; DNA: TGTGCCAGCAGCCACAGGGTATCGGTTGGGAATTCACCCCTCCACTTT; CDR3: CASSHRVSVGNSPLHF
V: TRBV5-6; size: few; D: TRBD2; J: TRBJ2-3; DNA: TGTGCCAGCAGCTTGTTAGCGGGAATGGGGGCAGATACGCAGTATTTT; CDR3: CASSLLAGMGADTQYF
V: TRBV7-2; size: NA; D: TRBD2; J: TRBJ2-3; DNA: TGTGCCAGCAGCCGGACTAGCGGAGGCACAGATACGCAGTATTTT; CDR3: CASSRTSGGTDTQYF
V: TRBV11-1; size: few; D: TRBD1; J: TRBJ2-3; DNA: TGTGCCAGCAGCTTCCTCCAGACAGGGGGCCCAGATACGCAGTATTTT; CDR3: CASSFLQTGGPDTQYF
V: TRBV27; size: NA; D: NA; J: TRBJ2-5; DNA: TGTGCCAGCAGAAGGAAGACCGCTAGACTAGTGGGTGAGACCCAGTACTTC; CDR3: CASRRKTARLVGETQYF
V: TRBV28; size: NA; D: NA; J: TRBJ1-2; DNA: TGTGCCAGCAATACAGGAGATCCAGGCTACACCTTC; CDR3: CASNTGDPGYTF
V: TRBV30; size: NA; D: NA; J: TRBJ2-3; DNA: TGTGCCGGTGGGCGTGGGGGCGCGGAAAATACGCAGTATTTT; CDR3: CAGGRGGAENTQYF
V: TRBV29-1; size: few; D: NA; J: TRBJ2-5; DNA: TGCAGCGTCCGCACTTATGTCGAGGAAGAGACCCAGTACTTC; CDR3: CSVRTYVEEETQYF
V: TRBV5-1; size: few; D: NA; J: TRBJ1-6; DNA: TGCGCCAGCAGCCAAGGGACGGTGAATTCACCCCTCCACTTT; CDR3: CASSQGTVNSPLHF
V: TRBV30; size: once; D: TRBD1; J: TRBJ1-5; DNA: TGTGCCTGGAGTATGCCGGGACAGGGTGAACAGCCCCAGCATTTT; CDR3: CAWSMPGQGEQPQHF
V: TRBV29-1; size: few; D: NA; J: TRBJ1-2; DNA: TGCAGCGTTGAAGATCGGCGGCAGGGCCTCAGTGGCTACACCTTC; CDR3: CSVEDRRQGLSGYTF
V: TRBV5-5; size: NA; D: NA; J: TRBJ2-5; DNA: TGTGCCAGCAGGTGGGACTGGCAAGAGACCCAGTACTTC; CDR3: CASRWDWQETQYF
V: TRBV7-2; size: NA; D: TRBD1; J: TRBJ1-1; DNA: TGTGCCAGCAGCTTATTTCAGGGGGACACTGAAGCTTTCTTT; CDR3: CASSLFQGDTEAFF
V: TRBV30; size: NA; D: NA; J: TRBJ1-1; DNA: TGTGCCTGGAAACTCACCAGCGGACCAAACACTGAAGCTTTCTTT; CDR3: CAWKLTSGPNTEAFF
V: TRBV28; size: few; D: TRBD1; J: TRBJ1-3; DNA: TGTGCCAGCGGTCTGGGACAGACTGGAAACACCATATATTTT; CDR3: CASGLGQTGNTIYF
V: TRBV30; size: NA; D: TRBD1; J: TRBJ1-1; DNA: TGTGCCTGGAGTGGGCTGACAGGGCGTGGAGCTTTCTTT; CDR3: CAWSGLTGRGAFF
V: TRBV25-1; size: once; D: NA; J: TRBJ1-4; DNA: TGTGCCAGCAGTGAATTCCGGGCCGAGGGAAAACTGTTTTTT; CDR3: CASSEFRAEGKLFF
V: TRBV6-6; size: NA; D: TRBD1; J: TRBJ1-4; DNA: TGTGCCTCCATCCGGGACAGGGGCGAAAAACTGTTTTTT; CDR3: CASIRDRGEKLFF
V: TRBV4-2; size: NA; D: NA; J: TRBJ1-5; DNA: TGTGCCAGCAGCCAAGATATTGGTCAGCCCCAGCATTTT; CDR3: CASSQDIGQPQHF